This is a list of T cell receptor beta chains from one sample in a study of blood T cells in healthy people across ages. One entry per CDR3 protein results from TCRdb running MiXCR on the 5' RACE reads. This sample yields approximately 780,000 distinct CDR3 sequences, of which more than 25% are seen a single time; 2.5% to 3.5% belongs to the top ten. A further study also used this sample, focusing on T cells of mothers and their children.

Sequenced input: blood. All receptors derive from a boy between 10 and 17 years old in good health. Each CDR3 is given with its conserved first and last residue. A D gene is named only where the DNA matches it firmly. Not all rows give a size; the values are once, few, many and, for expanded clones, a class.

cdr3_nt cdr3_aa v_call clone_size d_call j_call
TGTGCCAGCAGTTACCGGAGAGGGGAGACCCAGTACTTC CASSYRRGETQYF TRBV6-5 few . TRBJ2-5
TGCGCCAGCAGCCAATCAAGGGCAGGTCTGCTAGGCGAGCAGTACTTC CASSQSRAGLLGEQYF TRBV4-1 few . TRBJ2-7
TGTGCCAGCGCCGGGAGCGTGGAGGTTCAAGAGCAGTTCTTC CASAGSVEVQEQFF TRBV27 few . TRBJ2-1
TGTGCCAGCAGCGTAGGCCTAGCGGGGAGTGAGACCCAGTACTTC CASSVGLAGSETQYF TRBV9 few TRBD2 TRBJ2-5
TGCGCCAGCAGCTTGCTCTCTAGCGGGGTGAATGAGCAGTTCTTC CASSLLSSGVNEQFF TRBV5-1 . TRBD2 TRBJ2-1
TGTGCCAGCAGCCAAGATCGGATATCTAGCGGGAGACGTCAAGAGACCCAGTACTTC CASSQDRISSGRRQETQYF TRBV14 . TRBD2 TRBJ2-5
TGTGCCAGCAGTCCCGACAGGGGGACCTATAATTCACCCCTCCACTTT CASSPDRGTYNSPLHF TRBV12-3/TRBV12-4 few TRBD1 TRBJ1-6
TGTGCCAGCAGAATGCTCGGACAGGGGGCTTTAGATACGCAGTATTTT CASRMLGQGALDTQYF TRBV7-3 . TRBD1 TRBJ2-3
TGTGCCAGCAGCTATAATTTTCGGGGGGTGCGCCTCGACGAGCAGTACTTC CASSYNFRGVRLDEQYF TRBV7-9 few TRBD2 TRBJ2-7
TGTGCCACCAGTGATGAAGCAGATACGCAGTATTTT CATSDEADTQYF TRBV24-1 few . TRBJ2-3
TGTGCCAGCAGCTCGGGACAGGGGAGCAATCAGCCCCAGCATTTT CASSSGQGSNQPQHF TRBV7-2 few TRBD1 TRBJ1-5
TGCAGTGCCAAGGAGGGGACTAATGAAAAACTGTTTTTT CSAKEGTNEKLFF TRBV20-1 few . TRBJ1-4
TGTGCCAGCAGTTCGGCCGGGACAGCTCAAGAGACCCAGTACTTC CASSSAGTAQETQYF TRBV28 few TRBD1 TRBJ2-5
TGCAGCGTTGAAAGACAGGGGATTCAGTACTTC CSVERQGIQYF TRBV29-1 many TRBD1 TRBJ2-4
TGTGCCAGCAGACTCGGACTGAATAATTCACCCCTCCACTTT CASRLGLNNSPLHF TRBV14 many . TRBJ1-6
TGCAGCGTTGAAGCCCCTTTACAGGGTACCTACGAGCAGTACTTC CSVEAPLQGTYEQYF TRBV29-1 . . TRBJ2-7
TGCAGTGCTAGAGACCCTTCTCAAGATACGCAGTATTTT CSARDPSQDTQYF TRBV20-1 few . TRBJ2-3
TGTGCCAGCAGCTTAGTAGCGGGGGGGAGTTCGGATGAGCAGTTCTTC CASSLVAGGSSDEQFF TRBV7-8 . TRBD2 TRBJ2-1
TGTGCCAGCAGTTTATCCGGGACAGGGTATTATCCTGAAGCTTTCTTT CASSLSGTGYYPEAFF TRBV27 . TRBD1 TRBJ1-1
TGTGCCAGCACGGATGCCGGGCGTGCTCTGGAGACTCAGTGCTTC CASTDAGRALETQCF TRBV2 few . TRBJ2-5
TGTGCCATCAGGGAACAGGGGAAGTACGAGCAGTACTTC CAIREQGKYEQYF TRBV10-3 . TRBD1 TRBJ2-7
TGCGCCAGCAGGGAGCCCCCGAACACCGGGGAGCTGTTTTTT CASREPPNTGELFF TRBV5-1 few . TRBJ2-2
TGTGCCAGCAGTAGGGCAGCGAGCTCCTACGAGCAGTACTTC CASSRAASSYEQYF TRBV2 many . TRBJ2-7
TGTGCCAGTACCTATCGGGACAGAGGAAACACCGGGGAGCTGTTTTTT CASTYRDRGNTGELFF TRBV9 . TRBD1 TRBJ2-2
TGCGCCAGCAGCCAACTAGCGGGGCCCACAGATACGCAGTATTTT CASSQLAGPTDTQYF TRBV5-1 . TRBD2 TRBJ2-3
TGTGCTAGTGGTTTCGACAGGGGCTACGAGCAGTACTTC CASGFDRGYEQYF TRBV12-5 . TRBD1 TRBJ2-7
TGTGCCAGCAGCTTACTAGGGCAGGCCGGGGCCTACGAGCAGTACTTC CASSLLGQAGAYEQYF TRBV11-2 . . TRBJ2-7
TGTGCCAGCAGTGAGGAAGGCAGGGGTACAGATACGCAGTATTTT CASSEEGRGTDTQYF TRBV2 few . TRBJ2-3
TGCAGTGCTAGAGATATAGGGACTAGCGGGGGACGGGAGACCCAGTACTTC CSARDIGTSGGRETQYF TRBV20-1 many TRBD2 TRBJ2-5
TGTGCCAGCAGCCAAGAACGAACAGTCACAGGTGGCTACACCTTC CASSQERTVTGGYTF TRBV3-1 few . TRBJ1-2
TGTGCCATCAGTGACCCCGGGGGCGGCGGAGATACGCAGTGTTTT CAISDPGGGGDTQCF TRBV10-3 . . TRBJ2-3
TGCGCCAGCAGCTTGGGCAAGGGCTTATTTCATGATTGCTACGAGCAGTACTTC CASSLGKGLFHDCYEQYF TRBV5-1 . . TRBJ2-7
TGTGCCAGCAGTGAAGCCTCCGGAGCCTCCTACGAGCAGTACTTC CASSEASGASYEQYF TRBV6-1 . . TRBJ2-7